This passage covers 29 T cell receptor beta chains from one sample sequenced in a study of cytomegalovirus exposure and HLA in healthy donors. Amplification used 60 Vbeta primers and 13 Jbeta primers. The protocol was immunoSEQ multiplex PCR, while the TCRdb copy is restricted to in-frame clones and leaves out a portion. The table shows some 150,000 clones, with roughly 85% occurring only once. The material sequenced was PBMCs. The origin of the receptors is a man aged 35 to 55 in good health and CMV-seropositive.

This clone was seen more than once but under ten times. The chain employs TRBV14 and TRBJ2-7; TRBD2 might be the D (7 bases). V gave up 4 bases and J gave up 6 bases, with 13 bases separating them. The CDR3 has 13 residues. Germline CDR1 is SGHDN and CDR2 is FVKESK. This CDR3 is CASSLMRGREQYF. In DNA, the CDR3 is TGTGCCAGCAGCCTTATGCGGGGGCGCGAGCAGTACTTC.

A single count supports this clone. The chain is built from TRBV9 and TRBJ1-5; D unresolved. The germline V and J ends were trimmed by 0 bases and 2 bases, with 6 bases remaining between them. Germline V gene data show CDR1 as SGDLS and CDR2 as YYNGEE. The CDR3 loop spans 14 amino acids. This chain's CDR3 is CASSVGQGNQPQHF. DNA for the CDR3: TGTGCCAGCAGCGTAGGCCAGGGCAATCAGCCCCAGCATTTT.

V gene TRBV11-2 combines with J gene TRBJ1-4, with 9 bases that match TRBD1. Trimming took 5 bases from V and 4 from J; bases not matched to a gene: 8. The germline CDR1 and CDR2 sequences are SGHAT and FQNNGV. The CDR3 is 16 amino acids. For the CDR3, the DNA is TGTGCCAGCAGCACCTGGACAGGGGTTAATAATGAAAAACTGTTTTTT. This encodes CASSTWTGVNNEKLFF.

V usage is TRBV2 and J usage is TRBJ2-4, with 7 bases aligning to TRBD2. This CDR3 has 15 residues. The ends lost 6 bases at V and 1 base at J; junction bases unmatched: 6. Germline lookup yields CDR1 SNHLY and CDR2 FYNNEI. The CDR3 loop reads CASRRESVAKNIQYF. Written as DNA, the CDR3 is TGTGCCAGCAGGCGGGAGTCTGTGGCCAAAAACATTCAGTACTTC.

The V and J genes are TRBV2 and TRBJ1-1; D uncertain. V dropped 4 bases and J dropped 8 bases, with 5 bases sitting between them. The germline V gene encodes CDR1 SNHLY and CDR2 FYNNEI. CDR3 size: 10 residues. The DNA of the CDR3 is TGTGCCAGCAGTGTTGAGGAAGCTTTCTTT. Residues: CASSVEEAFF.

This chain joins TRBV19 and TRBJ2-7; 9 bases map to TRBD1. Germline V gene lookup returns CDR1 LNHDA and CDR2 SQIVND (reference sequence). Germline trimming cut 6 bases from V and 3 bases from J; bases unmatched to any gene: 9. There are 15 residues in the CDR3. The CDR3 region has the DNA TGTGCCAGTAGGCCCGGACAGGGGAGTCACTACGAGCAGTACTTC. This sequence encodes CASRPGQGSHYEQYF.

A single count supports this clone. The CDR3 sequence is CASSSTSGATNTGELFF. CDR3 bases: TGTGCCAGCTCCTCGACTAGCGGGGCCACGAACACCGGGGAGCTGTTTTTT. This chain links TRBV18 with TRBJ2-2, with 11 bases aligning to TRBD2. Trimming took 6 bases from V and 0 from J; bases not matched to a gene: 6. Germline assignment: CDR1 KGHSH and CDR2 LQKENI. This CDR3 is 17 amino acids long.

CDR3 nucleotide sequence: TGTGCCAGCAGCTATATGCGGGGGGGAGCTTTCTTT. This translates into CASSYMRGGAFF. The chain recombines TRBV5-6 with TRBJ1-1; maybe TRBD1 (5 bases). V lost 3 bases and J lost 10, with 13 bases in between. This CDR3 region has 12 residues. Germline-derived CDR1 and CDR2 are SGHDT and YYEEEE.

J is TRBJ2-1 and V is TRBV27; TRBD2 agrees at 7 bases. Germline V gene lookup returns CDR1 MNHEY and CDR2 SMNVEV (reference sequence). V gave up 2 bases and J gave up 4 bases; unmatched junction bases: 11. The CDR3 sequence is 17 residues long. CDR3 residues: CASSLRPRLAAYNEQFF. The CDR3 DNA reads as TGTGCCAGCAGTTTAAGGCCCCGGCTAGCGGCGTACAATGAGCAGTTCTTC.

This chain joins TRBV7-3 and TRBJ1-1; 9 nucleotides match TRBD1. J was trimmed by 3 bases and V by 3 bases; bases with no gene match: 5. The CDR3 length is 15 residues. The V gene's germline CDR1 is SGHTA and CDR2 FQGTGA. The CDR3 reads CASSLGTGRYTEAFF. The CDR3 nucleotides read TGTGCCAGCAGCTTGGGGACAGGGAGGTACACTGAAGCTTTCTTT.

This clone has just a few counts. The rearrangement links TRBV19 to TRBJ1-1, with D perhaps matching TRBD1 (5 bases). CDR3 length equals 13 residues. Germline V gene lookup returns CDR1 LNHDA and CDR2 SQIVND (reference sequence). Trimming stripped 6 bases from V and 0 bases from J, with 8 bases between. The CDR3 sequence is CASRTGVNTEAFF. The CDR3 DNA follows: TGTGCCAGTAGAACAGGCGTGAACACTGAAGCTTTCTTT. Full variable domain (outside the CDR3, taken from reference TRBV19 and TRBJ1-1): DGGITQSPKYLFRKEGQNVTLSCEQNLNHDAMYWYRQDPGQGLRLIYYSQIVNDFQKGDIAEGYSVSREKKESFPLTVTSAQKNPTAFYLCASRTGVNTEAFFGQGTRLTVV.

V is TRBV5-4 and J is TRBJ1-2, with D perhaps TRBD1 (6 bases). The CDR3 is 16 amino acids. Trimming cost V 3 bases and J 8 bases, with 23 bases left between them. The germline V gene encodes CDR1 SGHNT and CDR2 YYREEE (reference sequence). This CDR3 reads CASSSGGRTVQSGYTF. CDR3 in DNA: TGTGCCAGCAGCTCGGGGGGTCGGACAGTTCAAAGCGGCTACACCTTC. Supplemented by reference TRBV5-4 and TRBJ1-2, the full variable domain reads ETGVTQSPTHLIKTRGQQVTLRCSSQSGHNTVSWYQQALGQGPQFIFQYYREEENGRGNFPPRFSGLQFPNYSSELNVNALELDDSALYLCASSSGGRTVQSGYTFGSGTRLTVV.

This rearrangement joins TRBV6-1 to TRBJ1-5; 8 positions match TRBD1. Germline values: CDR1 MNHNS, CDR2 SASEGT. The CDR3 loop spans 15 amino acids. V was pared by 6 bases and J by 3 bases, with 7 bases of the junction left unmatched. In nucleotides, the CDR3 is TGTGCCAGCAGGGTAGACAGGGGCTACAATCAGCCCCAGCATTTT. Its protein product is CASRVDRGYNQPQHF.

The rearrangement links TRBV7-9 to TRBJ1-4, with D perhaps matching TRBD1 (5 bases). This CDR3 is built from 14 residues. Germline V gene sequence: CDR1 SEHNR, CDR2 FQNEAQ (reference sequence). V was pared by 5 bases and J by 6 bases, with 13 bases between. The CDR3 sequence is CASSPGGGDEKLFF. In DNA, the CDR3 is TGTGCCAGCAGCCCCGGTGGGGGGGATGAAAAACTGTTTTTT.

This clone turned up a few times. The chain has TRBV18 and TRBJ2-7; 8 bases map to TRBD1. Germline CDR1 reads KGHSH; CDR2 reads LQKENI. V was clipped by 6 bases and J by 6 bases; unmatched bases: 10. This CDR3 region has 14 residues. Here the CDR3 reads CASSQGTGPLEQYF. The CDR3 bases are TGTGCCAGCTCTCAAGGGACAGGACCCCTCGAGCAGTACTTC. Drawing the rest from reference TRBV18 and TRBJ2-7, the complete variable domain is NAGVMQNPRHLVRRRGQEARLRCSPMKGHSHVYWYRQLPEEGLKFMVYLQKENIIDESGMPKERFSAEFPKEGPSILRIQQVVRGDSAAYFCASSQGTGPLEQYFGPGTRLTVT.

The V gene is TRBV28, the J gene TRBJ2-7; TRBD2 agrees at 7 bases. Germline assignment: CDR1 MDHEN and CDR2 SYDVKM. Trimming cost V 4 bases and J 3 bases; bases outside gene matches: 9. The CDR3 length is 15 residues. For the CDR3, the DNA is TGTGCCAGCAGTTCGGGACGCGGGAGTATCTACGAGCAGTACTTC. Translating it yields CASSSGRGSIYEQYF.

The chain uses TRBV6-4 and TRBJ2-5; 11 bases are shared with TRBD1. CDR3 length equals 15 residues. Trimming removed 7 bases from V and 3 bases from J; junction bases left unmatched: 7. Germline V lookup: CDR1 MRHNA, CDR2 SNTAGT. CDR3 amino acids: CASIGQGAIEETQYF. The CDR3 DNA is TGTGCCAGCATCGGACAGGGGGCGATAGAAGAGACCCAGTACTTC.

A remark on this clone: Different DNA sequences within this sample yield the same CDR3. The V gene is TRBV5-1, the J gene TRBJ2-3, with 9 positions matching TRBD2. V was pared by 0 bases and J by 3 bases, with 5 bases of the junction left unmatched. In germline, CDR1 is SGHRS, CDR2 YFSETQ. The CDR3 is 16 amino acids. The CDR3 DNA reads as TGCGCCAGCAGCTTGGCCGCGGGAGGGCCGACAGATACGCAGTATTTT. Its translation: CASSLAAGGPTDTQYF.

V and J are TRBV5-4 and TRBJ2-2, with 7 bases lining up with TRBD2. V trimming: 3 bases; J trimming: 0 bases; junction bases outside the gene matches: 5. The CDR3 is 16 residues long. The germline V gene encodes CDR1 SGHNT and CDR2 YYREEE (reference sequence). As DNA, the CDR3 is TGTGCCAGCAGCTCGGGACTATTCGCGAACACCGGGGAGCTGTTTTTT. Translation gives CASSSGLFANTGELFF.

The chain combines TRBV2 with TRBJ2-1; tentative D call: TRBD2 (6 bases). Trimming took 4 bases from V and 4 from J, leaving 11 bases between them. Germline values: CDR1 SNHLY, CDR2 FYNNEI. This CDR3 region has 14 residues. CDR3 sequence: CASSGTNKYNEQFF. CDR3 nucleotide sequence: TGTGCCAGCAGTGGGACTAACAAATACAATGAGCAGTTCTTC.

The V and J genes are TRBV29-1 and TRBJ2-2, with 11 bases lining up with TRBD2. This CDR3 spans 15 amino acids. Germline trimming cut 4 bases from V and 5 bases from J; bases unmatched to any gene: 6. Germline CDR1 reads SQVTM; CDR2 reads ANQGSEA. The CDR3 DNA reads as TGCAGCGTTGGGACTAGCGGGTTCCCGACCGGGGAGCTGTTTTTT. Encoded protein: CSVGTSGFPTGELFF.

J is TRBJ2-7 and V is TRBV10-2; 9 bases are shared with TRBD1. Germline values: CDR1 WSHSY, CDR2 SAAADI. This CDR3 has 15 amino acids. Trimming took 3 bases from V and 3 from J; bases not matched to a gene: 6. The CDR3 nucleotides read TGCGCCAGCAGTGATCGGACAGGGGCAAACTACGAGCAGTACTTC. This codes for CASSDRTGANYEQYF.

The chain joins TRBV9 to TRBJ2-5, with a possible D match to TRBD2 (5 bases). Deletions cut 0 bases from V and 2 bases from J, with 14 bases between. In germline, CDR1 is SGDLS, CDR2 YYNGEE. The CDR3 is 16 amino acids. The CDR3 loop is CASSVDPGKRQETQYF. CDR3 coding DNA: TGTGCCAGCAGCGTAGATCCGGGAAAGAGACAAGAGACCCAGTACTTC.

V gene TRBV5-4 combines with J gene TRBJ2-7; 7 positions match TRBD2. Germline V gives CDR1 SGHNT, CDR2 YYREEE (reference sequence). The CDR3 is 14 amino acids. The V gene end was trimmed by 1 base and the J gene end by 2 bases; junction bases not matched to a gene: 3. The CDR3 bases are TGTGCCAGCAGCTTGACTAGCGAACCCTACGAGCAGTACTTC. It yields the protein CASSLTSEPYEQYF.

The gene calls are TRBV9 and TRBJ2-1; 10 bases line up with TRBD2. The junction had 7 bases not matched to a gene; V was cut back by 2 bases and J by 5 bases. Germline loops: CDR1 SGDLS, CDR2 YYNGEE. This CDR3 comprises 16 residues. The CDR3 nucleotides are TGTGCCAGCAGCGTTTCTAGCGGGAGCATCGACAATGAGCAGTTCTTC. This gives the protein CASSVSSGSIDNEQFF.

The rearrangement uses TRBV18 and TRBJ2-7; 8 bases are a match to TRBD2. CDR1 and CDR2 from the germline V gene are KGHSH and LQKENI. This CDR3 has 15 residues. V was pared by 6 bases and J by 0 bases, with 7 bases of the junction left unmatched. The CDR3 here is CASSSGAGGSYEQYF. The CDR3 DNA reads as TGTGCCAGCTCTTCCGGGGCGGGAGGCTCCTACGAGCAGTACTTC.

The chain recombines TRBV12-5 with TRBJ2-7; tentative D call: TRBD1 (5 bases). The CDR3 spans 14 residues. Germline V CDR1 and CDR2: LGHNT, FRNRAP. Trimming took off 7 bases at V and 3 bases at J, with 16 bases between the two ends. The CDR3 region is CASAFGDSRYEQYF. CDR3 in DNA: TGTGCTAGTGCCTTTGGCGACAGCCGCTACGAGCAGTACTTC.

This chain joins TRBV5-1 and TRBJ2-7; 10 nucleotides match TRBD2. The CDR3 consists of 16 residues. Trimming took 1 base from V and 5 from J; bases not matched to a gene: 9. Germline CDR1 and CDR2: SGHRS and YFSETQ. The CDR3 sequence is CASSLFRAGGFDEQYF. The CDR3 bases are TGCGCCAGCAGCTTGTTTCGAGCGGGAGGGTTCGACGAGCAGTACTTC.

Here the CDR3 DNA reads TGTGCCAGCAGCTTGTACGGGAGGACCCCTGGTGAGCAGTACTTC. This gives the protein CASSLYGRTPGEQYF. The chain links TRBV5-4 to TRBJ2-5; TRBD2 matches at 7 bases. V lost 1 base to trimming and J lost 11 bases; unmatched junction nucleotides: 14. CDR1 SGHNT and CDR2 YYREEE come from the germline V gene (reference sequence). The CDR3 loop spans 15 amino acids.